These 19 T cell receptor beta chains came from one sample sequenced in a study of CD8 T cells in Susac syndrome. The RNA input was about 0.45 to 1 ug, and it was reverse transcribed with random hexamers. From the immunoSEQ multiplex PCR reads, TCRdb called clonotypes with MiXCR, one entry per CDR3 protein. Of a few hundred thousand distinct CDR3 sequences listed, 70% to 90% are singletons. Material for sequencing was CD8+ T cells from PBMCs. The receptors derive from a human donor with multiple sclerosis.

In DNA, the CDR3 is TGTGCCAGCAGCTTACTAGCGGGAGCCTACAATGAGCAGTTCTTC. Encoded protein: CASSLLAGAYNEQFF. V usage is TRBV5-6 and J usage is TRBJ2-1, with 11 nucleotides matching TRBD2. Germline values: CDR1 SGHDT, CDR2 YYEEEE. CDR3 length equals 15 residues. The J segment lost 2 bases and the V segment lost 2 bases, leaving 0 bases of the junction unmatched.

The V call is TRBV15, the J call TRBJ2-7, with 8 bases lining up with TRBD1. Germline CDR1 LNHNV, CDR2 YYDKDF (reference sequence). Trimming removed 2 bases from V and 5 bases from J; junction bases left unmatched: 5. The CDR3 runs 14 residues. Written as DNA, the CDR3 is TGTGCCACCAGCAGACGCCAGGGGGCCCACGAGCAGTACTTC. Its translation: CATSRRQGAHEQYF. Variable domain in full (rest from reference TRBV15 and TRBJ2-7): DAMVIQNPRYQVTQFGKPVTLSCSQTLNHNVMYWYQQKSSQAPKLLFHYYDKDFNNEADTPDNFQSRRPNTSFCFLDIRSPGLGDTAMYLCATSRRQGAHEQYFGPGTRLTVT.

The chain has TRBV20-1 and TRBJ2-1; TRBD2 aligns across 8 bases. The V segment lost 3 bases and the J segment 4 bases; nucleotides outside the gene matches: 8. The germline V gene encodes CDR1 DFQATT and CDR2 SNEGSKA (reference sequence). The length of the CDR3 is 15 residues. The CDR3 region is CSASPQAGEYNEQFF. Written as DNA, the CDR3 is TGCAGTGCTAGTCCTCAAGCGGGGGAGTACAATGAGCAGTTCTTC.

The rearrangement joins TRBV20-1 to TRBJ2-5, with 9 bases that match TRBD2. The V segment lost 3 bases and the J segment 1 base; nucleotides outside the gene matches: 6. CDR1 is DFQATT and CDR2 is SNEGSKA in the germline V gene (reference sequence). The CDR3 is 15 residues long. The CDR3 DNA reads TGCAGTGCTAGGTTGACTAGCGGAAGCCAAGAGACCCAGTACTTC. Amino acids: CSARLTSGSQETQYF.

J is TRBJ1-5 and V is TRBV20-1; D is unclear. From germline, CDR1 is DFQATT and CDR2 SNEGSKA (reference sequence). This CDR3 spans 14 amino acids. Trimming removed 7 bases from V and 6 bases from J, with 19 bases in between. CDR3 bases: TGCAGTGTTATAGGACCTGGATCGACTCAGCCCCAGCATTTT. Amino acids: CSVIGPGSTQPQHF.

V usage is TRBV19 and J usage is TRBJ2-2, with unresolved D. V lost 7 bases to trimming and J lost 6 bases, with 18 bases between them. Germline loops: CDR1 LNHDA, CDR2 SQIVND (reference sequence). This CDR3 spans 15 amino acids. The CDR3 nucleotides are TGTGCCAGTACTAAAGTCAGGAGCTTTGCCGGGGAGCTGTTTTTT. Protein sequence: CASTKVRSFAGELFF.

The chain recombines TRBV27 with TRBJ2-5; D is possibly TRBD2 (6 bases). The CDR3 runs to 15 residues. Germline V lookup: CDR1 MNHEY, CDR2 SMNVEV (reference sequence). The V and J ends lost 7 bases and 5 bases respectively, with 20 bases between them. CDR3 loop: CASKNWRDSTETQYF. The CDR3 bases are TGTGCCAGCAAAAATTGGCGGGATAGTACGGAGACCCAGTACTTC.

The CDR3: CATGYLAVSYNEQFF. The CDR3 coding sequence is TGTGCCACCGGCTACCTAGCGGTATCCTACAATGAGCAGTTCTTC. V is TRBV15 and J is TRBJ2-1, with TRBD2 identical over 7 bases. After removal of 8 bases from V and 1 base from J, the junction contained 8 bases not matched to a gene. Germline V gene sequence: CDR1 LNHNV, CDR2 YYDKDF (reference sequence). This CDR3 is 15 amino acids long.

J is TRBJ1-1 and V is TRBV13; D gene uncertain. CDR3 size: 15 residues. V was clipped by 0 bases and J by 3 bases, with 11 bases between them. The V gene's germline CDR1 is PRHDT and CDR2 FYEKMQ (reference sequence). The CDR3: CASSLGMDLYTEAFF. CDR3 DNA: TGTGCCAGCAGCTTAGGTATGGATCTTTACACTGAAGCTTTCTTT. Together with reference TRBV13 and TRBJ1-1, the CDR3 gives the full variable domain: AAGVIQSPRHLIKEKRETATLKCYPIPRHDTVYWYQQGPGQDPQFLISFYEKMQSDKGSIPDRFSAQQFSDYHSELNMSSLELGDSALYFCASSLGMDLYTEAFFGQGTRLTVV.

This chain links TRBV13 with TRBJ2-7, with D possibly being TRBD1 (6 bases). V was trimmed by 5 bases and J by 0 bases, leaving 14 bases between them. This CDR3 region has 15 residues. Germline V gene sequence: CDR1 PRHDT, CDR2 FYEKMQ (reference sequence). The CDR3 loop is CASSDLGQHSYEQYF. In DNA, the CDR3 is TGTGCCAGCAGCGACCTGGGACAACACTCCTACGAGCAGTACTTC.

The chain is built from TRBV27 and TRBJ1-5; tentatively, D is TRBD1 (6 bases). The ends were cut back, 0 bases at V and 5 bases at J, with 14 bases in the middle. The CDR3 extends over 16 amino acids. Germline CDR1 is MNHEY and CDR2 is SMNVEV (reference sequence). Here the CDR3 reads CASSLSWGGRDQPQHF. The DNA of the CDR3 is TGTGCCAGCAGTTTATCGTGGGGGGGCCGGGATCAGCCCCAGCATTTT.

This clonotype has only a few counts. DNA for the CDR3: TGCGCCAGCAGCCAGGGGTTTAGCGGGACGTACGAGCAGTACTTC. Translation: CASSQGFSGTYEQYF. The V gene is TRBV4-1, the J gene TRBJ2-7, with 8 bases aligning to TRBD2. The CDR3 is made up of 15 amino acids. With 3 bases clipped from V and 4 bases from J, the junction kept 8 bases outside the gene matches. Germline V gene data show CDR1 as MGHRA and CDR2 as YSYEKL.

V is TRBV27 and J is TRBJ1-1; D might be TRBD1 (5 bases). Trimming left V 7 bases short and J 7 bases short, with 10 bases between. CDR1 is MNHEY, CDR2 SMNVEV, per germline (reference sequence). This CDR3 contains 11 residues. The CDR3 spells CASIRGGEAFF. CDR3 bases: TGTGCCAGCATAAGGGGCGGTGAAGCTTTCTTT.

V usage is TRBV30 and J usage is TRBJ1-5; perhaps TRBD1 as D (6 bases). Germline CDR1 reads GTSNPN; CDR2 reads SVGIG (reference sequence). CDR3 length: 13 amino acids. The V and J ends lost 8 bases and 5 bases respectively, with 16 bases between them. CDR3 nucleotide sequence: TGTGCCGGGAAGGCAGGGGAAGATCAGCCCCAGCATTTT. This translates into CAGKAGEDQPQHF.

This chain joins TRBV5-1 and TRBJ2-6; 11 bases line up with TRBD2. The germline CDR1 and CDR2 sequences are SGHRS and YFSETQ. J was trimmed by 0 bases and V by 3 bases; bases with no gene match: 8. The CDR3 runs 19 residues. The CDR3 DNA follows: TGCGCCAGCAGCTGGGGACTAGCGGTTCCTAGCTCTGGGGCCAACGTCCTGACTTTC. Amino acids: CASSWGLAVPSSGANVLTF. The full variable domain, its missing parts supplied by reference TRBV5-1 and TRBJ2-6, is KAGVTQTPRYLIKTRGQQVTLSCSPISGHRSVSWYQQTPGQGLQFLFEYFSETQRNKGNFPGRFSGRQFSNSRSEMNVSTLELGDSALYLCASSWGLAVPSSGANVLTFGAGSRLTVL.

The CDR3 DNA reads TGTGCCAGCACCCCACGGTCCGGGACCGAGCAGTACTTC. Translation gives CASTPRSGTEQYF. This sequence joins TRBV16 and TRBJ2-7, with D possibly called TRBD1 or TRBD2 (5 bases each). The CDR3 consists of 13 residues. Deletions cut 7 bases from V and 6 bases from J, with 16 bases between. Germline CDR1 reads KGHSY; CDR2 reads FQNENV.

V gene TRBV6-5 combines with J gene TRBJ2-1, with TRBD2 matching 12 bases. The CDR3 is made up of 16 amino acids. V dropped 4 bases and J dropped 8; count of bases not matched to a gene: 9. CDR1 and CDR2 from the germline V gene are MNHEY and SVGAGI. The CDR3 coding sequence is TGTGCCAGCAGTTCCTCTCTAGCGGGAGGGCTGCATGAGCAGTTCTTC. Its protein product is CASSSSLAGGLHEQFF.

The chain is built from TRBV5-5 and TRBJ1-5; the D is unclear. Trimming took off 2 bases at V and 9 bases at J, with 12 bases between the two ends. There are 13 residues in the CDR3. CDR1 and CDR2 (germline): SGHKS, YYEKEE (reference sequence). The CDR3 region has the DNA TGTGCCAGCAGCTTAGAGTACTGGCCGCCCCAGCATTTT. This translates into CASSLEYWPPQHF. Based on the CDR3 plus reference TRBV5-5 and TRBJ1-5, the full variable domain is DAGVTQSPTHLIKTRGQQVTLRCSPISGHKSVSWYQQVLGQGPQFIFQYYEKEERGRGNFPDRFSARQFPNYSSELNVNALLLGDSALYLCASSLEYWPPQHFGDGTRLSIL.

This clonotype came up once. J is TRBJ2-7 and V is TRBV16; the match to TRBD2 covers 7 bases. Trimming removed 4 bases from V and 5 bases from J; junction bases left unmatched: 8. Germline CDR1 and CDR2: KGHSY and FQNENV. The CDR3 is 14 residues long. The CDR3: CASSPGLAAHEQYF. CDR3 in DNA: TGTGCCAGCAGCCCTGGGCTAGCGGCCCACGAGCAGTACTTC.